These 32 T cell receptor beta chains were sequenced from one sample in a study of blood T cell repertoires in COVID-19. Clones were read by immunoSEQ multiplex PCR, and TCRdb kept only the in-frame ones, dropping some. The sample holds almost 20,000 clones, over 85% seen once. Sequenced input: peripheral blood. These receptors were collected from a woman aged 45-65 years with active COVID-19.

The chain uses TRBV5-1 and TRBJ2-3, with TRBD2 as a possible D gene (6 bases). The V gene lost 3 bases and the J gene lost 0 bases, with 14 bases spanning the gap. The germline CDR1 and CDR2 sequences are SGHRS and YFSETQ. The CDR3 loop spans 16 amino acids. The CDR3 reads CASSSGTADSTDTQYF. The CDR3 bases are TGCGCCAGCAGCTCAGGGACTGCGGACAGCACAGATACGCAGTATTTT. Complete variable domain (other parts from reference TRBV5-1 and TRBJ2-3): KAGVTQTPRYLIKTRGQQVTLSCSPISGHRSVSWYQQTPGQGLQFLFEYFSETQRNKGNFPGRFSGRQFSNSRSEMNVSTLELGDSALYLCASSSGTADSTDTQYFGPGTRLTVL.

CDR3 amino acids: CASSAEGTVWETEAFF. CDR3 coding DNA: TGTGCCAGCAGCGCCGAGGGGACAGTTTGGGAAACTGAAGCTTTCTTT. The chain has TRBV9 and TRBJ1-1; 7 bases map to TRBD1. The germline CDR1 and CDR2 sequences are SGDLS and YYNGEE. CDR3 length equals 16 residues. With V trimmed by 3 bases and J by 5 bases, 13 bases remained unmatched. Together with reference TRBV9 and TRBJ1-1, the CDR3 gives the full variable domain: DSGVTQTPKHLITATGQRVTLRCSPRSGDLSVYWYQQSLDQGLQFLIQYYNGEERAKGNILERFSAQQFPDLHSELNLSSLELGDSALYFCASSAEGTVWETEAFFGQGTRLTVV.

The chain is built from TRBV2 and TRBJ2-3, with D maybe TRBD2 (5 bases). CDR3 length equals 16 residues. CDR1 and CDR2 from the germline V gene are SNHLY and FYNNEI. The V and J ends lost 4 bases and 1 base respectively, with 15 bases between them. This chain's CDR3 is CASSGQAEGGTDTQYF. CDR3 DNA: TGTGCCAGCAGTGGGCAGGCCGAGGGCGGCACAGATACGCAGTATTTT.

CDR3 DNA: TGCGCCAGCAGCTTTGGAAACAGCCAGAGCCAAGAGACCCAGTACTTC. It translates to CASSFGNSQSQETQYF. The chain uses TRBV5-1 and TRBJ2-5; D gene unclear. With 2 bases removed from V and 1 base from J, the gap between germline ends came to 15 bases. The CDR3 is made up of 16 amino acids. The germline gives CDR1 SGHRS, CDR2 YFSETQ.

The chain uses TRBV5-1 and TRBJ2-2; D might be TRBD1 (7 bases). The CDR3 sequence is 17 residues long. Trimming stripped 0 bases from V and 4 bases from J, with 16 bases between. Germline-derived CDR1 and CDR2 are SGHRS and YFSETQ. The CDR3, as DNA: TGCGCCAGCAGCTTGGGGGCGGCGGGACAGAGCACCGGGGAGCTGTTTTTT. Residues: CASSLGAAGQSTGELFF.

The genes are TRBV3-1 (or the pseudogene TRBV3-2) and TRBJ2-2, with D possibly TRBD2 on 5 matching bases. Trimming removed 6 bases from V and 3 bases from J, with 14 bases in between. The CDR3 is 15 amino acids. Per the germline V gene, CDR1 is LGHDT and CDR2 is YNNKEL (reference sequence). This CDR3 reads CASRIGLQYTGELFF. The CDR3 DNA follows: TGTGCCAGCAGAATCGGACTCCAATACACCGGGGAGCTGTTTTTT.

The V gene is TRBV27, the J gene TRBJ1-2; 10 bases are a match to TRBD1. This CDR3 region has 15 residues. Germline loops: CDR1 MNHEY, CDR2 SMNVEV (reference sequence). J gave up 4 bases and V 5 bases, and 7 bases lay outside the gene matches. This chain's CDR3 is CASSPWTGGSYGYTF. The CDR3 nucleotides are TGTGCCAGCAGTCCTTGGACAGGGGGTTCCTATGGCTACACCTTC.

The chain carries TRBV5-1 and TRBJ1-2; 9 positions agree with TRBD1. J lost 9 bases, V lost 3 bases, and 9 bases had no gene match. Germline CDR1 and CDR2: SGHRS and YFSETQ. The CDR3 runs to 14 residues. CDR3: CASSSGQGIFSYTF. Here the CDR3 DNA reads TGCGCCAGCAGCTCAGGACAGGGGATATTTAGCTACACCTTC.

The chain uses TRBV19 and TRBJ1-4, with 7 positions matching TRBD1. CDR1 and CDR2 (germline): LNHDA, SQIVND (reference sequence). The CDR3 spans 15 residues. V shed 7 bases, J shed 8 bases, and the junction held 13 bases outside the gene matches. The CDR3 protein is CASKGGRQGGEKLFF. The CDR3 nucleotides read TGTGCCAGTAAGGGGGGCCGACAGGGTGGCGAAAAACTGTTTTTT.

Regarding this clone: The identical CDR3 is also encoded by other nucleotide sequences in the sample. This rearrangement joins TRBV25-1 to TRBJ2-2; 13 bases map to TRBD2. Germline assignment: CDR1 MGHDK and CDR2 SYGVNS. V shed 1 base, J shed 5 bases, and the junction held 4 bases outside the gene matches. The length of the CDR3 is 17 residues. CDR3 loop: CASSESGLAGVTGELFF. In DNA, the CDR3 is TGTGCCAGCAGTGAATCTGGACTAGCGGGAGTAACCGGGGAGCTGTTTTTT.

The rearrangement joins TRBV28 to TRBJ1-1; 8 positions agree with TRBD1. The junction had 6 bases not matched to a gene; V was cut back by 4 bases and J by 5 bases. This CDR3 has 14 residues. Germline V gives CDR1 MDHEN, CDR2 SYDVKM. The CDR3 reads CASSYTGGRTEAFF. The CDR3 DNA reads TGTGCCAGCAGTTATACAGGGGGGAGGACTGAAGCTTTCTTT. The full variable domain, its missing parts supplied by reference TRBV28 and TRBJ1-1, is DVKVTQSSRYLVKRTGEKVFLECVQDMDHENMFWYRQDPGLGLRLIYFSYDVKMKEKGDIPEGYSVSREKKERFSLILESASTNQTSMYLCASSYTGGRTEAFFGQGTRLTVV.

This clone was seen more than once but under ten times. The rearrangement joins TRBV3-1 (or the pseudogene TRBV3-2) to TRBJ1-5, with D possibly matching TRBD1 (6 bases). The CDR3 loop spans 17 amino acids. Germline V lookup: CDR1 LGHDT, CDR2 YNNKEL (reference sequence). V lost 0 bases and J 1 base, leaving 13 bases between the germline ends. The CDR3 is CASSQDLGGGSNQPQHF. For the CDR3, the DNA is TGTGCCAGCAGCCAAGATCTGGGAGGGGGGAGCAATCAGCCCCAGCATTTT.

The V and J genes are TRBV6-1 and TRBJ2-7; TRBD2 agrees at 16 bases. The CDR3 length is 16 residues. The germline V gene encodes CDR1 MNHNS and CDR2 SASEGT. V dropped 5 bases and J dropped 7; count of bases not matched to a gene: 8. The CDR3 DNA is TGTGCCAGCAGTAAAGGGACTAGCGGGAGGGCAGGAGAGCAGTACTTC. As protein: CASSKGTSGRAGEQYF.

The CDR3 loop is CSGWSQGMNTEAFF. The CDR3 DNA sequence: TGCAGCGGTTGGTCCCAGGGGATGAACACTGAAGCTTTCTTT. The chain joins TRBV29-1 to TRBJ1-1; D possibly corresponds to TRBD1 (6 bases). CDR3 length equals 14 residues. V lost 7 bases, J lost 0 bases, and 15 bases lay in between. Germline CDR1 reads SQVTM; CDR2 reads ANQGSEA.

The CDR3 loop is CASSFGGQGYNSPLHF. The CDR3 nucleotides read TGCGCCAGCAGCTTTGGAGGACAGGGGTATAATTCACCCCTCCACTTT. The chain uses TRBV5-1 and TRBJ1-6; the match to TRBD1 covers 9 bases. CDR1 is SGHRS and CDR2 is YFSETQ in the germline V gene. CDR3 length: 16 residues. Trimming at V came to 2 bases and at J to 4 bases, leaving 4 bases not matched to a gene.

CDR3 in amino acids: CASSLDGGQETQYF. Here the CDR3 DNA reads TGTGCCAGCAGCTTAGACGGCGGACAAGAGACCCAGTACTTC. This chain connects TRBV7-9 to TRBJ2-5; no definite D call. The CDR3 runs to 14 residues. V gave up 1 base and J gave up 2 bases, with 8 bases separating them. The germline V gene has CDR1 SEHNR and CDR2 FQNEAQ (reference sequence).

The gene calls are TRBV2 and TRBJ1-5; 8 positions agree with TRBD1. V lost 4 bases and J lost 5; bases outside the gene matches: 4. CDR1 and CDR2 from the germline V gene are SNHLY and FYNNEI. The CDR3 length is 14 residues. CDR3 loop: CASSGQGLYQPQHF. CDR3 DNA sequence: TGTGCCAGCAGTGGACAGGGGCTCTATCAGCCCCAGCATTTT.

The rearrangement joins TRBV5-6 to TRBJ2-3, with 11 positions matching TRBD2. Germline-derived CDR1 and CDR2 are SGHDT and YYEEEE. V shed 4 bases and J 2 bases; nucleotides not matched to a gene: 3. The CDR3 totals 15 residues. This chain's CDR3 is CASSPGLAVTDTQYF. The CDR3 DNA reads as TGTGCCAGCAGCCCGGGACTAGCGGTCACAGATACGCAGTATTTT.

The rearrangement uses TRBV28 and TRBJ1-5; 8 nucleotides agree with TRBD1. The CDR3 runs to 13 residues. Per germline, CDR1 MDHEN and CDR2 SYDVKM. Unmatched junction bases numbered 4, after V lost 5 bases and J lost 7 bases. The CDR3 DNA is TGTGCCAGCAGTCCCGACAGGGGCCAGCCCCAGCATTTT. It yields the protein CASSPDRGQPQHF.

The chain is built from TRBV7-7 and TRBJ2-2; D gene ambiguous. The CDR3 runs to 14 residues. CDR1 SSHAT and CDR2 FNYEAQ come from the germline V gene (reference sequence). CDR3 loop: CATARQAGTGELFF. The CDR3 DNA reads as TGTGCTACCGCCCGTCAAGCAGGAACCGGGGAGCTGTTTTTT.

The rearrangement joins TRBV28 to TRBJ2-7; 7 nucleotides align to TRBD1. The J segment lost 1 base and the V segment lost 6 bases, leaving 6 bases of the junction unmatched. Per the germline V gene, CDR1 is MDHEN and CDR2 is SYDVKM. CDR3 length equals 14 residues. Here the CDR3 DNA reads TGTGCCAGCAGAACGGGACAGCTTTCCTACGAGCAGTACTTC. This sequence encodes CASRTGQLSYEQYF.

The chain combines TRBV20-1 with TRBJ1-1; the match to TRBD1 covers 7 bases. Germline-derived CDR1 and CDR2 are DFQATT and SNEGSKA (reference sequence). The V and J ends lost 6 bases and 9 bases, in that order; junction bases with no gene match: 7. There are 11 residues in the CDR3. The CDR3 coding sequence is TGCAGTGCACCGACAGGGAGCCAAGCTTTCTTT. It is translated as CSAPTGSQAFF.

The CDR3 sequence is CASSQLDRATGTGELFF. CDR3 bases: TGTGCCAGCAGTCAGCTCGACAGGGCTACTGGGACCGGGGAGCTGTTTTTT. V and J are TRBV5-6 and TRBJ2-2; 7 nucleotides line up with TRBD1. The V and J ends lost 5 bases and 5 bases, in that order; junction bases with no gene match: 15. The CDR3 runs to 17 residues. CDR1 SGHDT and CDR2 YYEEEE come from the germline V gene. Drawing the rest from reference TRBV5-6 and TRBJ2-2, the complete variable domain is DAGVTQSPTHLIKTRGQQVTLRCSPKSGHDTVSWYQQALGQGPQFIFQYYEEEERQRGNFPDRFSGHQFPNYSSELNVNALLLGDSALYLCASSQLDRATGTGELFFGEGSRLTVL.

The chain uses TRBV6-6 and TRBJ1-2; possible D gene TRBD1, 5 bases. There are 13 residues in the CDR3. Per the germline V gene, CDR1 is MNHNY and CDR2 is SVGAGI (reference sequence). The V end lost 2 bases, the J end lost 2 bases, and 6 bases lay between the germline ends. The CDR3: CASSYDRNYGYTF. The CDR3 region has the DNA TGTGCCAGCAGTTACGACAGAAACTATGGCTACACCTTC.

The V call is TRBV3-1 (or the pseudogene TRBV3-2), the J call TRBJ1-2, with 8 bases aligning to TRBD1. The CDR3 covers 16 residues. Germline lookup yields CDR1 LGHDT and CDR2 YNNKEL (reference sequence). Trimming took 0 bases from V and 6 from J; bases not matched to a gene: 9. CDR3 DNA sequence: TGTGCCAGCAGCCAAGATCTTAGGACAGGGACGGATGGCTACACCTTC. Translated, it gives CASSQDLRTGTDGYTF.

This rearrangement joins TRBV27 to TRBJ2-5; TRBD2 matches at 8 bases. In germline, CDR1 is MNHEY, CDR2 SMNVEV (reference sequence). The J segment lost 4 bases and the V segment lost 3 bases, leaving 4 bases of the junction unmatched. This CDR3 is built from 14 residues. The CDR3 DNA follows: TGTGCCAGCAGTTTTAGGACTAGCTCAGAGACCCAGTACTTC. It encodes CASSFRTSSETQYF.

This clone was seen more than once but under ten times. The chain recombines TRBV7-3 with TRBJ2-7, with a weak D call TRBD2 (5 bases). V dropped 4 bases and J dropped 6 bases, with 10 bases sitting between them. The CDR3 has 12 residues. The germline CDR1 and CDR2 sequences are SGHTA and FQGTGA. The CDR3 region has the DNA TGTGCCAGCAGCTCGTCGGCGGGCGAGCAGTACTTC. Its protein product is CASSSSAGEQYF.

The chain combines TRBV9 with TRBJ2-1; D remains unclear. Between the trimmed V and J ends, which lost 1 base and 0 bases, there was a span of 8 bases. Germline lookup yields CDR1 SGDLS and CDR2 YYNGEE. This CDR3 spans 15 amino acids. The CDR3 nucleotides are TGTGCCAGCAGCGTACAGGTCAGCTCCTACAATGAGCAGTTCTTC. It is translated as CASSVQVSSYNEQFF.

The chain couples TRBV27 to TRBJ2-3, with D possibly matching TRBD2 (5 bases). Germline V lookup: CDR1 MNHEY, CDR2 SMNVEV (reference sequence). The CDR3 has 16 amino acids. With 4 bases removed from V and 1 base from J, the gap between germline ends came to 15 bases. The CDR3 loop reads CASSSPLGVGTDTQYF. The CDR3 region has the DNA TGTGCCAGCAGTTCCCCACTAGGTGTTGGCACAGATACGCAGTATTTT.

This clone was detected only a few times. The chain has TRBV2 and TRBJ1-1, with TRBD1 matching 10 bases. Germline assignment: CDR1 SNHLY and CDR2 FYNNEI. CDR3 length equals 15 residues. The V segment lost 5 bases and the J segment 1 base; nucleotides outside the gene matches: 4. The CDR3 DNA follows: TGTGCCAGCAGTAAACGGACAGGGGGGAACACTGAAGCTTTCTTT. Protein: CASSKRTGGNTEAFF. Complete variable domain (other parts from reference TRBV2 and TRBJ1-1): EPEVTQTPSHQVTQMGQEVILRCVPISNHLYFYWYRQILGQKVEFLVSFYNNEISEKSEIFDDQFSVERPDGSNFTLKIRSTKLEDSAMYFCASSKRTGGNTEAFFGQGTRLTVV.

The chain has TRBV18 and TRBJ1-6, with 7 bases matching TRBD1. Germline V gene lookup returns CDR1 KGHSH and CDR2 LQKENI. V lost 6 bases to trimming and J lost 0 bases; unmatched junction nucleotides: 8. The CDR3 has 17 amino acids. The CDR3 nucleotides are TGTGCCAGCTCGGCGGACAGGCTGAGCTCCTATAATTCACCCCTCCACTTT. This gives the protein CASSADRLSSYNSPLHF.

J is TRBJ1-5 and V is TRBV9, with TRBD1 as a possible D gene (5 bases). Germline assignment: CDR1 SGDLS and CDR2 YYNGEE. The CDR3 totals 14 residues. With 1 base removed from V and 5 bases from J, the gap between germline ends came to 10 bases. In nucleotides, the CDR3 is TGTGCCAGCAGCGTATTCGGGGGAGATCAGCCCCAGCATTTT. Translation: CASSVFGGDQPQHF.